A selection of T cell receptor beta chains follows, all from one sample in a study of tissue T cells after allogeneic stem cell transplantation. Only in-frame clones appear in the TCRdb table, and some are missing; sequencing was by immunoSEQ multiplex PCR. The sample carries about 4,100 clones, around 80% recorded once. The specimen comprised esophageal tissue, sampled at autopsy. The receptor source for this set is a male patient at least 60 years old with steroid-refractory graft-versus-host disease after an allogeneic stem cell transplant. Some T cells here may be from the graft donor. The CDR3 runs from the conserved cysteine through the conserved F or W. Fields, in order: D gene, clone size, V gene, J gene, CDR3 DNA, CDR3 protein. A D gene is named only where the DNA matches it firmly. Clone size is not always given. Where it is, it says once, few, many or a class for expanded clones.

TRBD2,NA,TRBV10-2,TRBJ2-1,TGCGCCAGCAGTGCTGGCGTAGCGGGGGTTGGGTCCTACAATGAGCAGTTCTTC,CASSAGVAGVGSYNEQFF
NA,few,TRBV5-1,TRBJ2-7,TGCGCCAGCAGCTTGGTATCAGATTCCAGAGAGCAGTACTTC,CASSLVSDSREQYF
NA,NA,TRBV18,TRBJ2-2,TGTGCCAGCTCACCACTAGGGGCGACTCCGAACACCGGGGAGCTGTTTTTT,CASSPLGATPNTGELFF
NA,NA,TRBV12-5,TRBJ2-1,TGTGCTAGTGGTTTGGACAGCGCCAATGAGCAGTTCTTC,CASGLDSANEQFF
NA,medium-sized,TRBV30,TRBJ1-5,TGTGCCTGGAGTGCCCCGCTAGGCGGCAATCAGCCCCAGCATTTT,CAWSAPLGGNQPQHF
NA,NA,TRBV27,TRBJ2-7,TGTGCCACCTCCCTTCGCGGGGGCCTCTACGAGCAGTACTTC,CATSLRGGLYEQYF
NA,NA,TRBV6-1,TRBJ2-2,TGTGCCAGCAGTGAACTAGGGGTACCCGGGGAGCTGTTTTTT,CASSELGVPGELFF
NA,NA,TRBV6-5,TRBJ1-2,TGTGCCAGCGGATACGGGGGCTACACCTTC,CASGYGGYTF
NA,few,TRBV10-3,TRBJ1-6,TGTGCCATCAGGGCTAACAGGGAAAGGAATTCACCCCTCCACTTT,CAIRANRERNSPLHF
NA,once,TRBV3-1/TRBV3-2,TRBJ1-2,TGTGCCAGCAGCCCCGGGATCGGAGCTAACTATGGCTACACCTTC,CASSPGIGANYGYTF
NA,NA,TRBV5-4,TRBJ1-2,TGTGCCAGCAGCTTGGGACAGGTTAACGGCTACACCTTC,CASSLGQVNGYTF
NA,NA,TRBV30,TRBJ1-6,TGTGCCTGGACTGCAGGGAATCTCGGAAGAAGATCACCCCTCCACTTT,CAWTAGNLGRRSPLHF
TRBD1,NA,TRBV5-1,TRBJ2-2,TGCGCCAGCAGCTGGCAGACAGGGGGAAATCCCGGGGAGCTGTTTTTT,CASSWQTGGNPGELFF
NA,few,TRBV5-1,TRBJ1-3,TGCGCCAGCAGCTCTAAGACAGGCTACTCTGGAAACACCATATATTTT,CASSSKTGYSGNTIYF
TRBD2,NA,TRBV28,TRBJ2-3,TGTGCCAGCAGTTTGGGAGGGGCTGGCACAGATACGCAGTATTTT,CASSLGGAGTDTQYF
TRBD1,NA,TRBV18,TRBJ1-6,TGTGCCAGCTCACCTCAGGGGGATAATTCACCCCTCCACTTT,CASSPQGDNSPLHF
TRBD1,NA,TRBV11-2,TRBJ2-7,TGTGCCAGCAGCTCTACTTATTGGACAGGGGGGTACGAGCAGTACTTC,CASSSTYWTGGYEQYF
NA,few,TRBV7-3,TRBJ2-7,TGTGCCAGCAGCTTAAGCGGAGGGGATTCCTACGAGCAGTACTTC,CASSLSGGDSYEQYF
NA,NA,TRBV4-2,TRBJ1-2,TGTGCCAGCAGCCAAGCGGGGGCCGGTAACTATGGCTACACCTTC,CASSQAGAGNYGYTF
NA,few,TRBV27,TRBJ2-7,TGTGCCAGCAGGTTGAATATCGTGTCCTACGAGCAGTACTTC,CASRLNIVSYEQYF
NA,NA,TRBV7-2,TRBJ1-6,TGTGCCAGCAGCTTAGTCGGGTATGGGCGCGACATCCACTTT,CASSLVGYGRDIHF
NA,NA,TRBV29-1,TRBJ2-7,TGCAGCGTGGGGGGAACCTACGAGCAGTACTTC,CSVGGTYEQYF
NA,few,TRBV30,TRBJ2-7,TGTGCCTTGACTTACCGGGACACTTCCTACGAGCAGTACTTC,CALTYRDTSYEQYF
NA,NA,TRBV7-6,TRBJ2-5,TGTGCCAGCAGCTATGAGACGGGGGCACAAGAGACCCAGTACTTC,CASSYETGAQETQYF
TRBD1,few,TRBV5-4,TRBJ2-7,TGTGCCAGCAGCCTTACCCCGGGACAGGGGGAGTACTTC,CASSLTPGQGEYF
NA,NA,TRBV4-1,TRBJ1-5,TGCGCCAGCAGCCAAGAAGGGAGACGGAGCAATCAGCCCCAGCATTTT,CASSQEGRRSNQPQHF
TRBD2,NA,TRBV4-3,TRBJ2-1,TGCGCCAGCAGCCAAGACCAACCAACTAGCGGGGGGGCCAATGAGCAGTTCTTC,CASSQDQPTSGGANEQFF
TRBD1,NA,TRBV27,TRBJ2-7,TGTGCCAGCAGCCCGACAGGGAATTCCTACGAGCAGTACTTC,CASSPTGNSYEQYF
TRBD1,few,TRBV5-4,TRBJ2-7,TGTGCCAGCAGCCTACAGGGGGCTAACTACGAGCAGTACTTC,CASSLQGANYEQYF
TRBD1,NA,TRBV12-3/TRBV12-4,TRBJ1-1,TGTGCCAGCACCGGACAGGGGATGGCTGAAGCTTTCTTT,CASTGQGMAEAFF
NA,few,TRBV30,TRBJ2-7,TGTGCCTGGTCAGGTAATGCCTACGAGCAGTACTTC,CAWSGNAYEQYF
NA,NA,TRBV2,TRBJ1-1,TGTGCCAGCACGCCGGAGAACACTGAAGCTTTCTTT,CASTPENTEAFF
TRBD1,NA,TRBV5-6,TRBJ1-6,TGTGCCAGCAGCTCAAGACAGGGTTGGAATTCACCCCTCCACTTT,CASSSRQGWNSPLHF
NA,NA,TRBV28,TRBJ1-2,TGTGCCAGCAGTTCAGGAATCGGCTACACCTTC,CASSSGIGYTF
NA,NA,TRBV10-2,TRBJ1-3,TGCGCCAGCAGTGAGTCAGGGTCAGGAAACACCATATATTTT,CASSESGSGNTIYF
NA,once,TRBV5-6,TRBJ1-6,TGTGCCAGCAGCTTAAAGGGGAGGTATAATTCACCCCTCCACTTT,CASSLKGRYNSPLHF
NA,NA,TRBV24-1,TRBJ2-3,TGTGCCACCAGTGATTTCCCCCACGCTCCTGGCACAGATACGCAGTATTTT,CATSDFPHAPGTDTQYF
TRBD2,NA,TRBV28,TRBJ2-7,TGTGCCAGCTCTAGCGGGGGGAGTATGAACGAGCAGTACTTC,CASSSGGSMNEQYF
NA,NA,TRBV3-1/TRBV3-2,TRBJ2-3,TGTGCCAACAGCATAGTCGCCCACACAGATACGCAGTATTTT,CANSIVAHTDTQYF
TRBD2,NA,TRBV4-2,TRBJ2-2,TGTGCCAGCAGCCTAGGGGCAATTTGGGTTCAGGGACTATATTCGAACACCGGGGAGCTGTTTTTT,CASSLGAIWVQGLYSNTGELFF
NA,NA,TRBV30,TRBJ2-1,TGTGCCTGGATCGATCCCCGACAGCGCTACAATGAGCAGTTCTTC,CAWIDPRQRYNEQFF
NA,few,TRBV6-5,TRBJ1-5,TGTGCCAGCCGAGACTTCGTGAGGACCGGTCAGCCCCAGCATTTT,CASRDFVRTGQPQHF
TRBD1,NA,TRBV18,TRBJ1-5,TGTGCCAGCTCACCCGAGCGGACAGGGACCCATCAGCCCCAGCATTTT,CASSPERTGTHQPQHF
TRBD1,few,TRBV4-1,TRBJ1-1,TGCGCCAGCAGCCATTGGACAGGGAGGGTGTCGGCTTTCTTT,CASSHWTGRVSAFF
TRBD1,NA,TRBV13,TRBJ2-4,TGTGCCAGCAGGGGGACAGGGTTTAACATTCAGTACTTC,CASRGTGFNIQYF
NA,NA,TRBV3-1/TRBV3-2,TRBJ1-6,TGTGCCAGCCTGGGAGGTAATTCACCCCTCCACTTT,CASLGGNSPLHF
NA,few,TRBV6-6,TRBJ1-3,TGTGCCAGCAGCCCCACGTTCGACTCTGGAAACACCATATATTTT,CASSPTFDSGNTIYF
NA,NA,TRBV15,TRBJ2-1,TGTGCCACCAGCAGAGACTTTACCGACAATGAGCAGTTCTTC,CATSRDFTDNEQFF
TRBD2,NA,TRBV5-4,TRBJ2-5,TGTGCCAGCAGCAATGGACTAGCGGGGGGGCCCCAGTACTTC,CASSNGLAGGPQYF
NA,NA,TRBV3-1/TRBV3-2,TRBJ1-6,TGTGCCAGCAGCCAAAATGGGAGAAATTCACCCCTCCACTTT,CASSQNGRNSPLHF